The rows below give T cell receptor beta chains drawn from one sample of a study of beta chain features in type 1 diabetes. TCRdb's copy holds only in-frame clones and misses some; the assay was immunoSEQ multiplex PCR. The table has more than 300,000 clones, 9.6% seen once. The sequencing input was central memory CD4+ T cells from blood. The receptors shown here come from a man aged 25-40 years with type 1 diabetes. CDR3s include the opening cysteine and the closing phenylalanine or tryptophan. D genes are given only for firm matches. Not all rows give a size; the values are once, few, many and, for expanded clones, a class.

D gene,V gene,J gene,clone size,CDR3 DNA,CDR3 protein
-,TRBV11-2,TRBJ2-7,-,TGTGCCAGCAGCCGGAGGTCCTCTTCTTACGAGCAGTACTTC,CASSRRSSSYEQYF
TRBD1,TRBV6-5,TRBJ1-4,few,TGTGCCAGCAAAGCGGACAGGGGGCACGAAAAACTGTTTTTT,CASKADRGHEKLFF
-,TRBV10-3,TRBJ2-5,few,TGTGCCATCAGTGCGGCGGGCGTGGAGACCCAGTACTTC,CAISAAGVETQYF
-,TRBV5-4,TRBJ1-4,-,TGTGCCAGCAGCTTGGGTGGCCAGGGGACTGAAAAACTGTTTTTT,CASSLGGQGTEKLFF
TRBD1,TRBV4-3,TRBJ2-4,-,TGCGCCAGCAGCCCCAGAGGGACAGGGGACGGCATTCAGTACTTC,CASSPRGTGDGIQYF
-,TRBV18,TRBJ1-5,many,TGTGCCAGCTCACCAGACGGTCAGCCCCAGCATTTT,CASSPDGQPQHF
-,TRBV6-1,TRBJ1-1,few,TGTGCCATCAGCAGGGAATTGGGCACTGAAGCTTTCTTT,CAISRELGTEAFF
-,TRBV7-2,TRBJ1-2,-,TGCGCCAGCAGCCAAGAATGGTCGAACTATGGCTACACCTTC,CASSQEWSNYGYTF
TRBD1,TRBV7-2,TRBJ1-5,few,TGTGCCAGCAGCTTAGTAGTGGGGGGACAGGGCAATCAGCCCCAGCATTTT,CASSLVVGGQGNQPQHF
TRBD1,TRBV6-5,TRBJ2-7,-,TGTGCCAGCAGCTGGGGGACAGGGAACTACGAGCAGTACTTC,CASSWGTGNYEQYF
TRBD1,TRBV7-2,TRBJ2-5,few,TGTGCCAGCAGCCGGGGGACAGGGTGGCAAGAGACCCAGTACTTC,CASSRGTGWQETQYF
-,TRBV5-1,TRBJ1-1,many,TGCGCCAGCAGCTTGGCCCTCAGTTTGAACACTGAAGCTTTCTTT,CASSLALSLNTEAFF
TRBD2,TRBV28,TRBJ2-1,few,TGTGCCAGCACTAGCGGGTCCCTCGGCCTTGCCTACAATGAGCAGTTCTTC,CASTSGSLGLAYNEQFF
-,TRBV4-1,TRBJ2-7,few,TGCGCCAGCAGCCGCCCGTCGGCGGTCTACGAGCAGTACTTC,CASSRPSAVYEQYF
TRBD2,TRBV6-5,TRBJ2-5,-,TGTGCCAGCATCGAGCGGGGGATTAAGATGGAGACCCAGTACTTC,CASIERGIKMETQYF
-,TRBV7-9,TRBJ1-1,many,TGTGCCAGCAGCCCCGACACCCGGAACACTGAAGCTTTCTTT,CASSPDTRNTEAFF
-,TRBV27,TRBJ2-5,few,TGTGCCAGCAGTTTATCGTTTGCCCTTAAAGAGACCCAGTACTTC,CASSLSFALKETQYF
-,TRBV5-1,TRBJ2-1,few,TGCGCCAGCAGCTTGGATTCAGGGCGCAATGAGCAGTTCTTC,CASSLDSGRNEQFF
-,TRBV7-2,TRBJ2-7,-,TGTGCCAGCAGTCCAAACACGCGGCGGAAGCAGTACTTC,CASSPNTRRKQYF
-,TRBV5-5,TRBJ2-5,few,TGTGCCAGCAGTCCGACCTACCTTGGGGGGTACTTC,CASSPTYLGGYF
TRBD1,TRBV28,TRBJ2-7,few,TGTGCCAGCGTCCCAGGGGGTCTATACGAGCAGTACTTC,CASVPGGLYEQYF
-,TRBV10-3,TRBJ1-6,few,TGTGCCATCAGTGAAATCGGACCACGGGGTTCACCCCTCCACTTT,CAISEIGPRGSPLHF
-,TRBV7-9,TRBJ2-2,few,TGTGCCAGCAGCCCTGACTACCCGAACACCGGGGAGCTGTTTTTT,CASSPDYPNTGELFF
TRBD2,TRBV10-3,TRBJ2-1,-,TGTGCCATCAGTGAGGCTAGCGGGAGCTATGAGCAGTTCTTC,CAISEASGSYEQFF
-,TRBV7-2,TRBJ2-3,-,TGTGCCAGCAGCTTAGCAGAGGAGGATACGCAGTATTTT,CASSLAEEDTQYF
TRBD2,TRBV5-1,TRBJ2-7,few,TGCGCCAGCAGCTCCGGGGGGGGAGCGGCTTACTACGAGCAGTACTTC,CASSSGGGAAYYEQYF
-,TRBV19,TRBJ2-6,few,TGTGCCAGTAGTAACTTCAGGGGTACTACCCTCTCTGGGGCCAACGTCCTGACTTTC,CASSNFRGTTLSGANVLTF
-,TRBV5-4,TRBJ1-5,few,TGTGCCAGCAGCTTGGATATGGGGAATCAGCCCCAGCATTTT,CASSLDMGNQPQHF
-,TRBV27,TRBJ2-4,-,TGTGCCAGCAGTTGGGGGGCCAAAAACATTCAGTACTTC,CASSWGAKNIQYF
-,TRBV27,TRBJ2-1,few,TGTGCCAGCACCAAAGGGGTTAGCTCCTACAATGAGCAGTTCTTC,CASTKGVSSYNEQFF
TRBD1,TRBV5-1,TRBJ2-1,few,TGCGCCAGCAGGCCAAGAACAGGGGCCGCAGAATCTTACAATGAGCAGTTCTTC,CASRPRTGAAESYNEQFF
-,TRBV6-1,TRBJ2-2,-,TGTGCCAGTGAACGAGGTAGTTATGTCGCCGGGGAGCTGTTTTTT,CASERGSYVAGELFF
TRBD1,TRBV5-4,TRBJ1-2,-,TGTGCCAGCAGCTTGCGGCAGGGGGGATACTACACCTTC,CASSLRQGGYYTF
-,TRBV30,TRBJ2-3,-,TGTGCCTGGAGTGTGGGCTATTCGCAGTATTTT,CAWSVGYSQYF
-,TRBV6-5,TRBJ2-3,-,TGTGCCAGCAGTTACTCGTTCGGGACAGATACGCAGTATTTT,CASSYSFGTDTQYF
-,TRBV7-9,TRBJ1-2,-,TGTGCCAGCAGCTTACTTGGCGGCCCGTCTGGCTACACCTTC,CASSLLGGPSGYTF
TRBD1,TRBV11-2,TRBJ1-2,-,TGTGCCAGCACAGCGTACCAGGGGGCTTTCGGTGGCTACACCTTC,CASTAYQGAFGGYTF
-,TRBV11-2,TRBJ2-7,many,TGTGCCAGCAGCTTACTGGACGGAAACTACGAGCAGTACTTC,CASSLLDGNYEQYF
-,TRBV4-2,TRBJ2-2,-,TGTGCCAGCAGCTTACTCGTTCTTAACACCGGGGAGCTGTTTTTT,CASSLLVLNTGELFF